Listed here are 19 T cell receptor beta chains from one sample, sequenced in a study of vaccination effects on CD4 cells after COVID-19. The assay was immunoSEQ multiplex PCR, and TCRdb's table has in-frame clones only and misses some. Seen here are about 50,000 clones, about 74% observed once, and the top ten hold approximately 2.8%. After less than 11 days in culture, the CD4+ T cells were isolated. Antigens of these TCRs are unknown. Source: CD4+ T cells from PBMCs cultured without peptide, taken before COVID-19 vaccination. The origin of the receptors is a human donor who received a COVID-19 vaccine.

This chain joins TRBV5-4 and TRBJ2-2, with TRBD2 matching 11 bases. V was pared by 0 bases and J by 2 bases, with 6 bases of the junction left unmatched. CDR3 length equals 18 residues. CDR1 is SGHNT and CDR2 is YYREEE in the germline V gene (reference sequence). This CDR3 is CASSLEPSGGKNTGELFF. The CDR3 DNA reads TGTGCCAGCAGCTTGGAACCTAGCGGGGGGAAAAACACCGGGGAGCTGTTTTTT.

The DNA for the CDR3 is TGTGCCAGCAGTTGGGCCTTCAATCAGCCCCAGCATTTT. It yields the protein CASSWAFNQPQHF. The gene calls are TRBV6-6 and TRBJ1-5; D ambiguous. The germline CDR1 and CDR2 sequences are MNHNY and SVGAGI (reference sequence). V gave up 4 bases and J gave up 3 bases, with 7 bases separating them. The CDR3 is 13 amino acids.

The rearrangement links TRBV6-2 or TRBV6-3 to TRBJ1-4; the D is unclear. The CDR3 runs 14 residues. Germline CDR1 MNHEY, CDR2 SVGEGT. The V end lost 2 bases, the J end lost 4 bases, and 8 bases lay between the germline ends. CDR3 sequence: CASSYDQINEKLFF. In DNA, the CDR3 is TGTGCCAGCAGTTACGATCAGATTAATGAAAAACTGTTTTTT.

This rearrangement joins TRBV5-6 to TRBJ1-1; D is uncertain. V was trimmed by 2 bases and J by 11 bases, leaving 19 bases between them. This CDR3 is built from 14 residues. Germline loops: CDR1 SGHDT, CDR2 YYEEEE. DNA for the CDR3: TGTGCCAGCAGCTTCTGGCAGGCCGGTTTAAAGGCTTTCTTT. Translated: CASSFWQAGLKAFF.

The rearrangement links TRBV30 to TRBJ1-3; possibly TRBD1 for D (6 bases). The V end was cut by 4 bases, the J end by 2 bases, with 12 bases between. Per germline, CDR1 GTSNPN and CDR2 SVGIG (reference sequence). This CDR3 comprises 14 residues. The CDR3 DNA reads TGTGCCTGGACCCTGGGGGGGCCTGGAAACACCATATATTTT. This sequence encodes CAWTLGGPGNTIYF.

This clone was found once. V usage is TRBV19 and J usage is TRBJ1-5; D not resolved. The V end was cut by 3 bases, the J end by 4 bases, with 16 bases between. The CDR3 has 16 residues. Germline V CDR1 and CDR2: LNHDA, SQIVND (reference sequence). CDR3 DNA sequence: TGTGCCAGTAGTATTCCCCCCCGGAAAGGGAATCAGCCCCAGCATTTT. This translates into CASSIPPRKGNQPQHF.

The chain carries TRBV6-1 and TRBJ2-5; D perhaps matches TRBD2 (5 bases). CDR3 length equals 15 residues. Germline V CDR1 and CDR2: MNHNS, SASEGT. Between the trimmed V and J ends, which lost 2 bases and 1 base, there was a span of 11 bases. This CDR3 is CASSEYPRGQETQYF. CDR3 sequence (DNA): TGTGCCAGCAGTGAATACCCCCGGGGCCAAGAGACCCAGTACTTC.

In this sample, this clone turned up a few times. DNA for the CDR3: TGTGCCAGCAGTGACTCCGCCTTGACAGTTAATTTTCACACCGGGGAGCTGTTTTTT. It encodes CASSDSALTVNFHTGELFF. The rearrangement links TRBV6-4 to TRBJ2-2; D possibly corresponds to TRBD1 (5 bases). CDR1 is MRHNA, CDR2 SNTAGT, per germline. The CDR3 is made up of 19 amino acids. V was trimmed by 0 bases and J by 3 bases, leaving 20 bases between them.

The CDR3 coding sequence is TGCAGTGCTCCCCCTGACTATGGCTACACCTTC. It yields the protein CSAPPDYGYTF. The chain couples TRBV20-1 to TRBJ1-2; D remains unclear. There are 11 residues in the CDR3. The germline CDR1 and CDR2 sequences are DFQATT and SNEGSKA (reference sequence). Trimming cost V 5 bases and J 3 bases, with 7 bases left between them.

Only a few counts were recorded for this clone. V and J are TRBV5-5 and TRBJ1-1; possibly TRBD1 for D (5 bases). The CDR3 extends over 13 amino acids. V shed 4 bases and J shed 2 bases, with 9 bases lying between them. The germline CDR1 and CDR2 sequences are SGHKS and YYEKEE (reference sequence). The CDR3 protein is CASSTGPNTEAFF. The CDR3 region has the DNA TGTGCCAGCAGCACGGGACCAAACACTGAAGCTTTCTTT.

Only a few counts were recorded for this clone. The sample holds other DNA sequences that translate to the same CDR3. V is TRBV5-1 and J is TRBJ2-2; D gene ambiguous. From germline, CDR1 is SGHRS and CDR2 YFSETQ. This CDR3 has 15 amino acids. Trimming removed 1 base at V and 1 base at J, with 8 bases between. For the CDR3, the DNA is TGCGCCAGCAGCTTGCAGACTCTGAACACCGGGGAGCTGTTTTTT. It yields the protein CASSLQTLNTGELFF.

The J gene is TRBJ1-3, the V gene TRBV28, with a weak D call TRBD1 (6 bases). CDR1 and CDR2 (germline): MDHEN, SYDVKM. V shed 9 bases and J shed 0 bases, with 12 bases lying between them. The CDR3 is 14 amino acids. CDR3 loop: CASTTGSSGNTIYF. DNA for the CDR3: TGTGCCAGTACAACAGGGAGCTCTGGAAACACCATATATTTT.

CDR3: CASSSVNYGYTF. In DNA, the CDR3 is TGTGCCAGCAGCTCGGTCAACTATGGCTACACCTTC. V usage is TRBV7-9 and J usage is TRBJ1-2; D is unresolved. Germline V gene data show CDR1 as SEHNR and CDR2 as FQNEAQ (reference sequence). The germline V and J ends were trimmed by 4 bases and 2 bases, with 5 bases remaining between them. This CDR3 has 12 amino acids.

The chain joins TRBV6-5 to TRBJ1-1, with D perhaps TRBD1 (5 bases). The germline V gene encodes CDR1 MNHEY and CDR2 SVGAGI. The CDR3 spans 15 residues. The ends were cut back, 6 bases at V and 0 bases at J, with 14 bases in the middle. The CDR3 loop is CASRGTASMNTEAFF. Here the CDR3 DNA reads TGTGCCAGCAGGGGGACGGCTAGCATGAACACTGAAGCTTTCTTT.

The V gene is TRBV7-9, the J gene TRBJ2-5; D is possibly TRBD2 (6 bases). Germline V gives CDR1 SEHNR, CDR2 FQNEAQ (reference sequence). This CDR3 is built from 13 residues. V was trimmed by 3 bases and J by 5 bases, leaving 10 bases between them. The CDR3 spells CASSFRGSETQYF. The CDR3 region has the DNA TGTGCCAGCAGCTTTCGGGGGTCCGAGACCCAGTACTTC.

The sample holds a few counts of this clone. V gene TRBV10-1 combines with J gene TRBJ2-2, with D perhaps TRBD2 (6 bases). V shed 8 bases and J shed 4 bases, with 11 bases lying between them. Per the germline V gene, CDR1 is WNHNN and CDR2 is SYGVQD (reference sequence). The CDR3 runs to 13 residues. CDR3 loop: CASGGTPTGELFF. The CDR3 nucleotides read TGCGCCAGCGGCGGGACTCCCACCGGGGAGCTGTTTTTT.

This sequence joins TRBV7-2 and TRBJ2-5, with 8 bases lining up with TRBD2. The CDR3 length is 17 residues. J was trimmed by 4 bases and V by 4 bases; bases with no gene match: 14. CDR1 is SGHTA and CDR2 is FQGNSA in the germline V gene. The CDR3 nucleotides are TGTGCCAGCAGCTCAAAAATACCGGGACTAGAAGCAGAGACCCAGTACTTC. Amino acid sequence: CASSSKIPGLEAETQYF.

The V and J genes are TRBV9 and TRBJ2-3; D is uncertain. The ends were cut back, 1 base at V and 5 bases at J, with 14 bases in the middle. Germline lookup yields CDR1 SGDLS and CDR2 YYNGEE. CDR3 length: 15 amino acids. CDR3 sequence reads: CASSVSVHRGDTQYF. The CDR3, as DNA: TGTGCCAGCAGCGTAAGTGTCCACAGAGGAGATACGCAGTATTTT. Using reference TRBV9 and TRBJ2-3 for the parts outside the CDR3, the full variable domain is DSGVTQTPKHLITATGQRVTLRCSPRSGDLSVYWYQQSLDQGLQFLIQYYNGEERAKGNILERFSAQQFPDLHSELNLSSLELGDSALYFCASSVSVHRGDTQYFGPGTRLTVL.

The chain couples TRBV18 to TRBJ2-3, with D hard to call. Germline V gene sequence: CDR1 KGHSH, CDR2 LQKENI. Trimming took off 4 bases at V and 4 bases at J, with 6 bases between the two ends. This CDR3 spans 12 amino acids. The CDR3 here is CASSRTADTQYF. The CDR3 DNA is TGTGCCAGCTCACGCACAGCAGATACGCAGTATTTT.